This T cell receptor beta chain was observed in a study of CD8+ T cells in alopecia areata. V was trimmed by 1 base and J by 4 bases, leaving 13 bases between them. This CDR3 is built from 15 residues. Germline loops: CDR1 SEHNR, CDR2 FQNEAQ (reference sequence). Noted treatment: oral pan-JAK inhibitor, 5-10 mg twice daily. PBMCs yielded sorted CD4+ and CD8+ T cells. Extraction and reverse transcription of RNA yielded cDNA as the sequencing template. Some clones are missing from TCRdb's copy, which holds only in-frame ones; the method was immunoSEQ multiplex PCR. The top ten hold around a sixth of the sample, which has around 86,000 clones, approximately 70% seen once.

The specimen comprised CD8+ T cells sorted from blood, sampled between weeks 44 and 45, from a patient treated with tofacitinib. The chain joins TRBV7-9 to TRBJ1-1, with no clear D. The clonotype was recovered from a human donor with alopecia areata. DNA of the CDR3: TGTGCCAGCAGCTTAGACGGGGATGGAGGCACTGAAGCTTTCTTT. Translating it yields CASSLDGDGGTEAFF.